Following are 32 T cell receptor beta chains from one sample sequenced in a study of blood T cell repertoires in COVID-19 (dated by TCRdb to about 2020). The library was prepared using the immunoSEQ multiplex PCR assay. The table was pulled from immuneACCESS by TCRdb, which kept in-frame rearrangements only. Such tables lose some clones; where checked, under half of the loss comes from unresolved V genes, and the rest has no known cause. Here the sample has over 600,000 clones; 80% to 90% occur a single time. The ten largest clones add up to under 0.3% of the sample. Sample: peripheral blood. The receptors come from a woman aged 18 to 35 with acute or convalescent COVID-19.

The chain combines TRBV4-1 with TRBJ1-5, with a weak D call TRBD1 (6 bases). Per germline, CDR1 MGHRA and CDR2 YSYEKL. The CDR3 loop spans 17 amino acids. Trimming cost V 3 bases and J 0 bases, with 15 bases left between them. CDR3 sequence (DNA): TGCGCCAGCAGCCACCCAGGGGTCGGGTATAGCAATCAGCCCCAGCATTTT. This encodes CASSHPGVGYSNQPQHF.

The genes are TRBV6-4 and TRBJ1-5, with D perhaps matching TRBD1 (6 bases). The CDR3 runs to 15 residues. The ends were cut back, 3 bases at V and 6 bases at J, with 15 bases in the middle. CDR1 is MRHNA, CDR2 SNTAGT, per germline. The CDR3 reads CASSEGAGEGQPQHF. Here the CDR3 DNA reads TGTGCCAGCAGTGAAGGGGCAGGGGAAGGTCAGCCCCAGCATTTT.

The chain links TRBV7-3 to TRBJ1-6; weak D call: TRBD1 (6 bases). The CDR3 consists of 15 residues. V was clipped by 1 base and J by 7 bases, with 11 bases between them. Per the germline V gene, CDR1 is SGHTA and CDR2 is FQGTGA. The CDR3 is CASSLMGRGNSPLHF. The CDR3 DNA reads TGTGCCAGCAGCTTAATGGGGAGGGGGAATTCACCCCTCCACTTT.

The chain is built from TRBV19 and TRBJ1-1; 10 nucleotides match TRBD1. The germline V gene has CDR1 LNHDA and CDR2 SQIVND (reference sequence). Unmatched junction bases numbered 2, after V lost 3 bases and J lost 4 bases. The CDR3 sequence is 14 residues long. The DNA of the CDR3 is TGTGCCAGTAGTATCGACAGGGGGCTCACTGAAGCTTTCTTT. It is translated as CASSIDRGLTEAFF.

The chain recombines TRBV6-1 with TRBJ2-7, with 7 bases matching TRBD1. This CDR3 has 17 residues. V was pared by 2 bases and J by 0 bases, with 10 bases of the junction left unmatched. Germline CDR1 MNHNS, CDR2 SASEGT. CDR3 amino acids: CASSELTRDSFSYEQYF. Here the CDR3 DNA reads TGTGCCAGCAGTGAACTTACCCGGGACAGTTTCTCCTACGAGCAGTACTTC.

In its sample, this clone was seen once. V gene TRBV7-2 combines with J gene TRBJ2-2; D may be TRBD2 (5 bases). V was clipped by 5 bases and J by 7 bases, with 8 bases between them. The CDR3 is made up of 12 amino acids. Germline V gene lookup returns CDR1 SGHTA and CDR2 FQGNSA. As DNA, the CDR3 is TGTGCCAGCAGCCGGGATGGCGGGGAGCTGTTTTTT. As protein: CASSRDGGELFF.

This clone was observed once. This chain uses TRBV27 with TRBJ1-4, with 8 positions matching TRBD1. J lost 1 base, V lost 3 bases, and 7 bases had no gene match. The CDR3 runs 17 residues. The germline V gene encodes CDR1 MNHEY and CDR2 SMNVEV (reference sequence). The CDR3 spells CASSLDHTGGTNEKLFF. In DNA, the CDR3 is TGTGCCAGCAGTTTGGACCACACAGGGGGAACTAATGAAAAACTGTTTTTT.

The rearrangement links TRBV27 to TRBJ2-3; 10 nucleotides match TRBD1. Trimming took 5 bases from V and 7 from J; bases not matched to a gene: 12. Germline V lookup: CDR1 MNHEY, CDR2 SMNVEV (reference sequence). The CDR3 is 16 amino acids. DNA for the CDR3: TGTGCCAGCAGTCCCCCCCGGACAGGGGGTAGGTATACGCAGTATTTT. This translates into CASSPPRTGGRYTQYF.

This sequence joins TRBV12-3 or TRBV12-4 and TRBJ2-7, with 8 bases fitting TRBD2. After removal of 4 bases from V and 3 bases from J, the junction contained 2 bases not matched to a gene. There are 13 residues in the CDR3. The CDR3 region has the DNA TGTGCCAGCAGTTCCGGGACTAGCTACGAGCAGTACTTC. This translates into CASSSGTSYEQYF.

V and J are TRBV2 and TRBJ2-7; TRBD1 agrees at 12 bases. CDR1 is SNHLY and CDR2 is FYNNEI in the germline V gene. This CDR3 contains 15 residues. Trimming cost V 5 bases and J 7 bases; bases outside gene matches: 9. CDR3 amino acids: CASSYSGQGAVEQYF. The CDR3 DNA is TGTGCCAGCAGTTATTCGGGACAGGGGGCTGTTGAGCAGTACTTC.

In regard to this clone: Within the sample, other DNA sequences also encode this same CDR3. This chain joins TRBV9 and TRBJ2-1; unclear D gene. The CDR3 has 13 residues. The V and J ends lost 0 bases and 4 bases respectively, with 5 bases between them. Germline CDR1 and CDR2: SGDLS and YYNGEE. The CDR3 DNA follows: TGTGCCAGCAGCGTAGCGAGTTACAATGAGCAGTTCTTC. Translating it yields CASSVASYNEQFF.

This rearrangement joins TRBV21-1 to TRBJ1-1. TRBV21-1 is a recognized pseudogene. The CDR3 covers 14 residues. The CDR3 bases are TGTGCCAGCAGCGAAGACGGTGAGAACACTGAAGCTTTCTTT. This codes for CASSEDGENTEAFF.

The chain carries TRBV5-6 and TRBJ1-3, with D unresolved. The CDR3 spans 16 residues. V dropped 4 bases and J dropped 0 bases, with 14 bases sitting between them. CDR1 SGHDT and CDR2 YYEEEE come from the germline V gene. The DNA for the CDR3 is TGTGCCAGCAGCCTTGTGACTTCTAGCTCTGGAAACACCATATATTTT. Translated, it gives CASSLVTSSSGNTIYF.

The CDR3 nucleotides read TGTGCCACCAGTGATAGGGGACAGGGGATCTATGGCTACACCTTC. Its translation: CATSDRGQGIYGYTF. The chain carries TRBV24-1 and TRBJ1-2, with 10 bases identical to TRBD1. The V and J ends lost 3 bases and 4 bases, in that order; junction bases with no gene match: 4. CDR3 size: 15 residues. From germline, CDR1 is KGHDR and CDR2 SFDVKD.

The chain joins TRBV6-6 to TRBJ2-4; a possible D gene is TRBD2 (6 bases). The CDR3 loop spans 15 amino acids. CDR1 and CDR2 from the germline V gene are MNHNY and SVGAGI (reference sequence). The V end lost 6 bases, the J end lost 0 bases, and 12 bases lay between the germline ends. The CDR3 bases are TGTGCCAGCAGAGATCCCGGGGGAGCCAAAAACATTCAGTACTTC. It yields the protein CASRDPGGAKNIQYF.

CDR3 amino acids: CASSYSQVPDWNTEAFF. The CDR3 nucleotides are TGTGCCAGCAGTTACTCCCAAGTTCCGGACTGGAACACTGAAGCTTTCTTT. The rearrangement links TRBV6-2 or TRBV6-3 to TRBJ1-1; the D is unclear. The germline gives CDR1 MNHEY, CDR2 SVGEGT. CDR3 length: 17 amino acids. The V end was cut by 0 bases, the J end by 1 base, with 15 bases between.

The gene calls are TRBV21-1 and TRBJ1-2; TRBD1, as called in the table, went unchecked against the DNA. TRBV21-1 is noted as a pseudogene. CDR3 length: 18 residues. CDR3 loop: CASSPHRRADDRLIGYTF. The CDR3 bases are TGTGCCAGCAGCCCCCATCGACGAGCGGACGACAGGCTGATTGGCTACACCTTC.

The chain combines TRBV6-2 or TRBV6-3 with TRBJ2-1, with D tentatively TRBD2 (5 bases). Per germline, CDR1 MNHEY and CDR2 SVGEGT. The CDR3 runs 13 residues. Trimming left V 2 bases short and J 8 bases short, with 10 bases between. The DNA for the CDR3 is TGTGCCAGCAGTTACCTCTCGGGGTATGAGCAGTTCTTC. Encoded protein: CASSYLSGYEQFF.

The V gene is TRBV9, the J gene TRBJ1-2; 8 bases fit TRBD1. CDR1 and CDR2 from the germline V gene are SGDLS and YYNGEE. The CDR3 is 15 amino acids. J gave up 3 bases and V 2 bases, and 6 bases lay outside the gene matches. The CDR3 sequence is CASSVPGGGDYGYTF. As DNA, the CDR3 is TGTGCCAGCAGCGTCCCAGGGGGCGGGGACTATGGCTACACCTTC. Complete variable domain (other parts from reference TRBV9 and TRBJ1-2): DSGVTQTPKHLITATGQRVTLRCSPRSGDLSVYWYQQSLDQGLQFLIQYYNGEERAKGNILERFSAQQFPDLHSELNLSSLELGDSALYFCASSVPGGGDYGYTFGSGTRLTVV.

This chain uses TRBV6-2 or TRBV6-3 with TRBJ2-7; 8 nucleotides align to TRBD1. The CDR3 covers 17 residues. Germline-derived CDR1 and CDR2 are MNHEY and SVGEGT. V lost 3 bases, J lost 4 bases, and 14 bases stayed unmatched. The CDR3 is CASSYSGGRHTLYEQYF. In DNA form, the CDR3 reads TGTGCCAGCAGTTATTCAGGGGGCCGGCATACTCTTTACGAGCAGTACTTC.

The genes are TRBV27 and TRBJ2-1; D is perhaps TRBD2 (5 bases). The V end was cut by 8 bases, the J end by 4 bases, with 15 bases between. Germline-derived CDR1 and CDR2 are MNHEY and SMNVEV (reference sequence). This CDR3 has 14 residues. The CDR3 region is CASRSSGSYNEQFF. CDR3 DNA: TGTGCCAGCCGATCGAGCGGCTCTTACAATGAGCAGTTCTTC.

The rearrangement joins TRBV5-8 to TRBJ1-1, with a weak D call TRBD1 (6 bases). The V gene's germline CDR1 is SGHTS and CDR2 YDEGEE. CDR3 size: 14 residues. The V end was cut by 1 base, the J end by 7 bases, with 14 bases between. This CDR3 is CASSLRGGRFEAFF. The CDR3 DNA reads TGTGCCAGCAGCTTGAGGGGGGGCCGCTTTGAAGCTTTCTTT.

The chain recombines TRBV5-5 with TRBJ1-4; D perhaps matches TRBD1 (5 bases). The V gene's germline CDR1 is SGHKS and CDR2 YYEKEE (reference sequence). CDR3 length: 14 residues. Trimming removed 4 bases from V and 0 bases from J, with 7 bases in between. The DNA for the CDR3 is TGTGCCAGCAGCACGACAGCAACTAATGAAAAACTGTTTTTT. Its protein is CASSTTATNEKLFF.

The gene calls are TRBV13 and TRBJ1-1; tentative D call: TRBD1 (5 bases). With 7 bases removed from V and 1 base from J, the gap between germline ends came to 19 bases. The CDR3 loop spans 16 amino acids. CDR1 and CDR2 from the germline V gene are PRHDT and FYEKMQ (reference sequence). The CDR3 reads CASTEAGGIGNTEAFF. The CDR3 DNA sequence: TGTGCCAGCACCGAAGCGGGGGGGATAGGGAACACTGAAGCTTTCTTT.

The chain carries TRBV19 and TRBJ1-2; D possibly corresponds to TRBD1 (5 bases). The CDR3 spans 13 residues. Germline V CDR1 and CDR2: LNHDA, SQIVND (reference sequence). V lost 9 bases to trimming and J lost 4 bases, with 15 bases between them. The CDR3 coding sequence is TGTGCCAGCGGGCTGGGGCAGGGCTATGGCTACACCTTC. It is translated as CASGLGQGYGYTF.

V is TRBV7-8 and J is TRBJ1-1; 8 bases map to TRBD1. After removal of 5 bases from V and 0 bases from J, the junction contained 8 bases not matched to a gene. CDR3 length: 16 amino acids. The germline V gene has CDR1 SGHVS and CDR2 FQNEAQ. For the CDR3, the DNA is TGTGCCAGCAGCACCGGACAGGGAGCCATGAACACTGAAGCTTTCTTT. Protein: CASSTGQGAMNTEAFF.

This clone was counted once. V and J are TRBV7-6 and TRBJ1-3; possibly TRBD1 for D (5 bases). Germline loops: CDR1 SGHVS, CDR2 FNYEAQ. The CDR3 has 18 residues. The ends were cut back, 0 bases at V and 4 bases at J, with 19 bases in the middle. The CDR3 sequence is CASSLALRGPLWGNTIYF. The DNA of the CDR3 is TGTGCCAGCAGCTTAGCGCTAAGGGGCCCACTATGGGGAAACACCATATATTTT.

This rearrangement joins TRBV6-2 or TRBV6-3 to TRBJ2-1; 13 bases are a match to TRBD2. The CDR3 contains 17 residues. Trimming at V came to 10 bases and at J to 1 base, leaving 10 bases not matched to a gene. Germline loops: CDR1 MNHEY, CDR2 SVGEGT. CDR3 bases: TGTGCCACCAGCGGACTAGCGGGGGCGGGGTCCTACAATGAGCAGTTCTTC. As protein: CATSGLAGAGSYNEQFF.

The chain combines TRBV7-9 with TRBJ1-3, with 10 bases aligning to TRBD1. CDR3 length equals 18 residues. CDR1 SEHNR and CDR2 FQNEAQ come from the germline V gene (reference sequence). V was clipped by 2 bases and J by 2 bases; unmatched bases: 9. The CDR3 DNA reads TGTGCCAGCAGCTTATCGGTGGGGACAGGGGACGCTGGAAACACCATATATTTT. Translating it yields CASSLSVGTGDAGNTIYF.

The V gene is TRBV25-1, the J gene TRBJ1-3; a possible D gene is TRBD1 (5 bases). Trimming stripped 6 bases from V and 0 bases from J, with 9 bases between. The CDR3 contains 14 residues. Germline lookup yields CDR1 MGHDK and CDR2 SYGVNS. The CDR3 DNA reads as TGTGCCAGCAGCGGGGGTCCCTCTGGAAACACCATATATTTT. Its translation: CASSGGPSGNTIYF.

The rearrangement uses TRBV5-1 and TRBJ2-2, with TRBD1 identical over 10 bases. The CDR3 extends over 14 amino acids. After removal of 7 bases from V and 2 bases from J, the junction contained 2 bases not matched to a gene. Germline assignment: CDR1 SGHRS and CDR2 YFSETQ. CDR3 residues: CASGDRGNTGELFF. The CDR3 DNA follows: TGCGCCAGCGGGGACAGGGGAAACACCGGGGAGCTGTTTTTT.

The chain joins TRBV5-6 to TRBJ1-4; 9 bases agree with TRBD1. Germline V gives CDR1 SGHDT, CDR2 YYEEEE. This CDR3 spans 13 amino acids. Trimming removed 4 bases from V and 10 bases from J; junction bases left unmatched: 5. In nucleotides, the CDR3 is TGTGCCAGCAGCGTACCGACAGGGGGAAAACTGTTTTTT. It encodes CASSVPTGGKLFF.